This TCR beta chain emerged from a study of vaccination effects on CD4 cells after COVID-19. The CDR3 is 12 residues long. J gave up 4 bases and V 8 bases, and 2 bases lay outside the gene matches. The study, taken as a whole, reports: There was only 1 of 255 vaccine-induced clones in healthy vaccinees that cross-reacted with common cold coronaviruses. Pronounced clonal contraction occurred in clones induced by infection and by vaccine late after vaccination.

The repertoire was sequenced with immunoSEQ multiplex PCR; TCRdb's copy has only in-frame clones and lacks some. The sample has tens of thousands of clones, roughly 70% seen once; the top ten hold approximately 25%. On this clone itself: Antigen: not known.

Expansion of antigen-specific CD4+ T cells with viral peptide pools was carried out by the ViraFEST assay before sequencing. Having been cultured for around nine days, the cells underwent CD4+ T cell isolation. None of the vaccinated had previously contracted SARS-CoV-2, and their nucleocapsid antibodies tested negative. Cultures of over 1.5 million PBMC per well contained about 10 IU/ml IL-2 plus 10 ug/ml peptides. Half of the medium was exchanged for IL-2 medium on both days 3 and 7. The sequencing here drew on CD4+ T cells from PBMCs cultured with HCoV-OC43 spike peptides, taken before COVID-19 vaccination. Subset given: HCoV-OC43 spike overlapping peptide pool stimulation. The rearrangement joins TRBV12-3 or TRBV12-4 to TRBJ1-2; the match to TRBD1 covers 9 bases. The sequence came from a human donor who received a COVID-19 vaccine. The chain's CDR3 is CASSTGGYGYTF. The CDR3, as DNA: TGTGCCAGCTCGACAGGGGGCTATGGCTACACCTTC.